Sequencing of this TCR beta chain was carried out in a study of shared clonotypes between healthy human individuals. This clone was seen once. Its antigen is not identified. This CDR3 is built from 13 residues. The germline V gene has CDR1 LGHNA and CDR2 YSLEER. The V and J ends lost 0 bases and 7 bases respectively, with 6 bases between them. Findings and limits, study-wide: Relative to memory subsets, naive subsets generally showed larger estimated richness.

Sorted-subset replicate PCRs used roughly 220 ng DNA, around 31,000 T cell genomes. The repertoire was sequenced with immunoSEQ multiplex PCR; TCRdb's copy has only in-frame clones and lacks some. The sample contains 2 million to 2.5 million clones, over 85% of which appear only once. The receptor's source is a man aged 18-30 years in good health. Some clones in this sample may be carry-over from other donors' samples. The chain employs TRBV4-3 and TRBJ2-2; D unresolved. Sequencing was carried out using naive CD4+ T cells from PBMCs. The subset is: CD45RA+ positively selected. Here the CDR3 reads CASSQDFRGELFF. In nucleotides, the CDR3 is TGCGCCAGCAGCCAAGATTTCCGCGGGGAGCTGTTTTTT.